What follows are 27 T cell receptor beta chains derived from one specimen sequenced in a study of cytomegalovirus exposure and HLA in healthy donors. The PCR ran on 60 Vbeta and 13 Jbeta primers. Produced via immunoSEQ multiplex PCR; TCRdb's table is partial and in-frame only. The table lists some 160,000 clones, 70% to 90% of them singletons. Sequencing used PBMCs. All receptors derive from a young man in good health and CMV-seropositive.

The CDR3 here is CASSLDRASNQPQHF. The CDR3 coding sequence is TGTGCCAGCAGTTTAGACAGGGCCAGCAATCAGCCCCAGCATTTT. V and J are TRBV27 and TRBJ1-5, with 7 bases matching TRBD1. This CDR3 is 15 amino acids long. The ends lost 2 bases at V and 1 base at J; junction bases unmatched: 2. Looked up from germline, CDR1 is MNHEY and CDR2 is SMNVEV (reference sequence).

The V and J genes are TRBV7-8 and TRBJ1-5; D is uncertain. The CDR3 has 13 amino acids. The V gene's germline CDR1 is SGHVS and CDR2 FQNEAQ. Trimming stripped 4 bases from V and 4 bases from J, with 8 bases between. The CDR3 DNA sequence: TGTGCCAGCAGCTCGAGGCTTAATCAGCCCCAGCATTTT. Its protein product is CASSSRLNQPQHF.

J is TRBJ2-5 and V is TRBV11-2; the D is unclear. V was pared by 1 base and J by 4 bases, with 10 bases between. The germline gives CDR1 SGHAT, CDR2 FQNNGV. CDR3 size: 14 residues. The CDR3 region is CASSLALQLETQYF. The CDR3 nucleotides read TGTGCCAGCAGCTTAGCCTTACAGCTAGAGACCCAGTACTTC.

The chain joins TRBV2 to TRBJ2-7; 10 bases fit TRBD1. The germline V gene encodes CDR1 SNHLY and CDR2 FYNNEI. Trimming removed 3 bases from V and 2 bases from J; junction bases left unmatched: 10. The CDR3 covers 17 residues. CDR3 nucleotides: TGTGCCAGCAGTGAGGACAGGGGGATCGAACTAACCTACGAGCAGTACTTC. Its protein is CASSEDRGIELTYEQYF.

In its sample, this clone was seen a few times. The chain joins TRBV5-6 to TRBJ1-2, with D maybe TRBD1 (5 bases). CDR1 and CDR2 (germline): SGHDT, YYEEEE. Trimming cost V 4 bases and J 4 bases, with 14 bases left between them. This CDR3 region has 14 residues. DNA of the CDR3: TGTGCCAGCAGCCCGGGAGGAGGGGTCTATGGCTACACCTTC. Encoded protein: CASSPGGGVYGYTF.

The chain combines TRBV2 with TRBJ2-3; the match to TRBD2 covers 7 bases. The germline V gene has CDR1 SNHLY and CDR2 FYNNEI. V lost 4 bases and J lost 1; bases outside the gene matches: 2. The CDR3 loop spans 14 amino acids. As DNA, the CDR3 is TGTGCCAGCAGTGTAAGCGGGGGCACAGATACGCAGTATTTT. This encodes CASSVSGGTDTQYF.

The V and J genes are TRBV7-9 and TRBJ2-5; D ambiguous. Deletions cut 5 bases from V and 5 bases from J, with 12 bases between. The CDR3 length is 13 residues. CDR1 is SEHNR and CDR2 is FQNEAQ in the germline V gene (reference sequence). As DNA, the CDR3 is TGTGCCAGCAGCACCGATCTTCGGGAGACCCAGTACTTC. Translating it yields CASSTDLRETQYF.

The V gene is TRBV7-9, the J gene TRBJ2-7; 9 bases are a match to TRBD1. The CDR3 has 14 amino acids. The V segment lost 6 bases and the J segment 6 bases; nucleotides outside the gene matches: 9. Germline CDR1 and CDR2: SEHNR and FQNEAQ (reference sequence). DNA for the CDR3: TGTGCCAGCAGTTTCGGGACAGGGAGACGCGAGCAGTACTTC. Encoded protein: CASSFGTGRREQYF.

The rearrangement uses TRBV11-2 and TRBJ2-7; a possible D gene is TRBD2 (6 bases). From germline, CDR1 is SGHAT and CDR2 FQNNGV. V dropped 4 bases and J dropped 2 bases, with 12 bases sitting between them. The length of the CDR3 is 14 residues. CDR3 loop: CASSSGTLTYEQYF. CDR3 nucleotide sequence: TGTGCCAGCAGCTCCGGGACTCTCACCTACGAGCAGTACTTC.

This clone was seen once. V gene TRBV2 combines with J gene TRBJ2-1; D unresolved. The V end was cut by 7 bases, the J end by 7 bases, with 5 bases between. The CDR3 totals 10 residues. CDR1 and CDR2 from the germline V gene are SNHLY and FYNNEI. The CDR3 spells CASTQNEQFF. CDR3 sequence (DNA): TGTGCCAGCACGCAGAATGAGCAGTTCTTC.

The CDR3, as DNA: TGCGCCAGCAGCCAAAAACTAGCGAATGAGCAGTTCTTC. Translation: CASSQKLANEQFF. The V gene is TRBV4-3, the J gene TRBJ2-1, with 7 nucleotides matching TRBD2. The CDR3 extends over 13 amino acids. V was clipped by 2 bases and J by 7 bases; unmatched bases: 2. The V gene's germline CDR1 is LGHNA and CDR2 YSLEER.

V usage is TRBV2 and J usage is TRBJ2-5, with D possibly being TRBD2 (5 bases). Germline CDR1 and CDR2: SNHLY and FYNNEI. CDR3 length: 13 amino acids. Trimming took 6 bases from V and 1 from J, leaving 9 bases between them. This CDR3 reads CASRRAFQETQYF. CDR3 bases: TGTGCCAGCAGGAGGGCCTTCCAAGAGACCCAGTACTTC.

The chain carries TRBV27 and TRBJ2-5, with TRBD1 matching 9 bases. V lost 4 bases, J lost 5 bases, and 11 bases stayed unmatched. The CDR3 is 16 amino acids. CDR1 and CDR2 (germline): MNHEY, SMNVEV (reference sequence). CDR3 in DNA: TGTGCCAGCAGTTCTTATAGGACAGGGGTTGTGGAGACCCAGTACTTC. This sequence encodes CASSSYRTGVVETQYF.

CDR3: CASSEYRDGNGYTF. Written as DNA, the CDR3 is TGTGCCAGCAGTGAATACAGGGACGGTAACGGCTACACCTTC. This sequence joins TRBV2 and TRBJ1-2, with D perhaps TRBD1 (6 bases). The CDR3 contains 14 residues. CDR1 is SNHLY, CDR2 FYNNEI, per germline. With 2 bases removed from V and 8 bases from J, the gap between germline ends came to 15 bases. The variable domain in full, completed from reference TRBV2 and TRBJ1-2, reads EPEVTQTPSHQVTQMGQEVILRCVPISNHLYFYWYRQILGQKVEFLVSFYNNEISEKSEIFDDQFSVERPDGSNFTLKIRSTKLEDSAMYFCASSEYRDGNGYTFGSGTRLTVV.

The chain carries TRBV6-6 and TRBJ2-2, with 7 bases that match TRBD1. V was clipped by 7 bases and J by 2 bases; unmatched bases: 10. This CDR3 contains 16 residues. Germline lookup yields CDR1 MNHNY and CDR2 SVGAGI (reference sequence). The CDR3 sequence is CASNDRVALNTGELFF. The CDR3 DNA sequence: TGTGCCAGCAATGACAGGGTAGCCCTCAACACCGGGGAGCTGTTTTTT.

The chain uses TRBV18 and TRBJ1-1, with 9 bases fitting TRBD1. The V segment lost 3 bases and the J segment 8 bases; nucleotides outside the gene matches: 4. Germline assignment: CDR1 KGHSH and CDR2 LQKENI. The length of the CDR3 is 13 residues. The CDR3 loop is CASSPTDRGEAFF. CDR3 coding DNA: TGTGCCAGCTCACCGACCGACAGGGGGGAAGCTTTCTTT.

CDR3 sequence reads: CASSYSRGRASNEQFF. The CDR3 bases are TGTGCCAGCAGTTACTCCCGCGGGAGGGCCTCCAATGAGCAGTTCTTC. The chain carries TRBV6-5 and TRBJ2-1; 9 nucleotides align to TRBD2. This CDR3 region has 16 residues. Losses at the gene ends were 0 bases for V and 6 bases for J; bases not matched to a gene: 6. Germline V gene data show CDR1 as MNHEY and CDR2 as SVGAGI.

CDR3 sequence: CASSRGYGYTF. CDR3 in DNA: TGTGCCAGCAGCAGGGGGTATGGCTACACCTTC. This sequence joins TRBV25-1 and TRBJ1-2, with 7 bases matching TRBD1. The J segment lost 5 bases and the V segment lost 6 bases, leaving 0 bases of the junction unmatched. CDR1 is MGHDK, CDR2 SYGVNS, per germline. CDR3 length: 11 residues.

The chain has TRBV6-5 and TRBJ1-6, with TRBD1 identical over 9 bases. Germline-derived CDR1 and CDR2 are MNHEY and SVGAGI. The length of the CDR3 is 15 residues. V was clipped by 3 bases and J by 7 bases; unmatched bases: 4. DNA of the CDR3: TGTGCCAGCAGTTATTTGGGACAGGGAAATTCACCCCTCCACTTT. Protein: CASSYLGQGNSPLHF.

V gene TRBV18 combines with J gene TRBJ1-2; 10 nucleotides match TRBD1. Trimming removed 5 bases from V and 7 bases from J; junction bases left unmatched: 7. This CDR3 region has 14 residues. The germline V gene encodes CDR1 KGHSH and CDR2 LQKENI. The CDR3 bases are TGTGCCAGCTCAACCCGACAGGGGGCTTCTGGCTACACCTTC. Amino acids: CASSTRQGASGYTF.

V and J are TRBV6-6 and TRBJ2-2; D is undetermined. Trimming left V 6 bases short and J 6 bases short, with 8 bases between. Germline V gene data show CDR1 as MNHNY and CDR2 as SVGAGI (reference sequence). This CDR3 has 12 amino acids. CDR3 bases: TGTGCCAGCAGACACCTAGCCGGGGAGCTGTTTTTT. Translation: CASRHLAGELFF.

The chain combines TRBV14 with TRBJ2-1; 8 bases are a match to TRBD2. Germline lookup yields CDR1 SGHDN and CDR2 FVKESK. The J segment lost 5 bases and the V segment lost 5 bases, leaving 11 bases of the junction unmatched. The CDR3 has 16 residues. DNA of the CDR3: TGTGCCAGCAGCAACAAGGGCATACTAGCGGACAATGAGCAGTTCTTC. Residues: CASSNKGILADNEQFF.

The chain employs TRBV5-1 and TRBJ2-4; no reliable D call. The CDR3 totals 16 residues. Germline values: CDR1 SGHRS, CDR2 YFSETQ. V lost 0 bases and J 0 bases, leaving 10 bases between the germline ends. CDR3 sequence (DNA): TGCGCCAGCAGCTTGGCGCCAGGCGTAGCCAAAAACATTCAGTACTTC. Translated: CASSLAPGVAKNIQYF. Using reference TRBV5-1 and TRBJ2-4 for the parts outside the CDR3, the full variable domain is KAGVTQTPRYLIKTRGQQVTLSCSPISGHRSVSWYQQTPGQGLQFLFEYFSETQRNKGNFPGRFSGRQFSNSRSEMNVSTLELGDSALYLCASSLAPGVAKNIQYFGAGTRLSVL.

The chain uses TRBV9 and TRBJ2-1; no definite D call. The CDR3 is made up of 16 amino acids. V gave up 3 bases and J gave up 0 bases, with 13 bases separating them. Germline values: CDR1 SGDLS, CDR2 YYNGEE. This CDR3 is CASSALFPSSYNEQFF. Written as DNA, the CDR3 is TGTGCCAGCAGCGCGCTTTTCCCCAGCTCCTACAATGAGCAGTTCTTC.

This chain links TRBV29-1 with TRBJ2-3, with 9 bases fitting TRBD2. V shed 8 bases, J shed 5 bases, and the junction held 14 bases outside the gene matches. In germline, CDR1 is SQVTM, CDR2 ANQGSEA. CDR3 length equals 15 residues. The CDR3 nucleotides are TGCAGCCAAAAGGGTAGCGGGAGAGGTGTAGATACGCAGTATTTT. This codes for CSQKGSGRGVDTQYF.

The V gene is TRBV2, the J gene TRBJ2-5; D is perhaps TRBD2 (5 bases). The CDR3 extends over 14 amino acids. V was cut by 8 bases and J by 5 bases, with 18 bases left in between. The germline V gene encodes CDR1 SNHLY and CDR2 FYNNEI. Written as DNA, the CDR3 is TGTGCCAGCCAAACCGGGGAAAGTAAGGAGACCCAGTACTTC. Its protein product is CASQTGESKETQYF.

The V call is TRBV18, the J call TRBJ2-6; D is ambiguous. Per germline, CDR1 KGHSH and CDR2 LQKENI. V lost 1 base to trimming and J lost 2 bases, with 12 bases between them. The CDR3 runs to 17 residues. This chain's CDR3 is CASSPQNSQTGANVLTF. In DNA form, the CDR3 reads TGTGCCAGCTCACCACAAAATTCCCAGACTGGGGCCAACGTCCTGACTTTC.